The 2 T cell receptor beta chains below were found in one sample sequenced in a study of immune characterization of retroperitoneal liposarcoma. TCRdb reanalysed the PCR reads using MiXCR and keeps one entry per CDR3 protein. The table shows around 11,000 distinct CDR3 sequences, with around 28% occurring only once. The sequenced sample was tumor tissue. The receptors were gathered from a male donor with retroperitoneal liposarcoma.

This clonotype is deemed medium-sized. J is TRBJ2-3 and V is TRBV7-2; D may be TRBD1 (7 bases). V dropped 5 bases and J dropped 4 bases, with 22 bases sitting between them. This CDR3 is built from 17 residues. Germline V lookup: CDR1 SGHTA, CDR2 FQGNSA. The CDR3 DNA is TGTGCCAGCAGCGGGTTAGGGGGCGGGATGCGATCAGATACGCAGTATTTT. Protein: CASSGLGGGMRSDTQYF. The entire variable domain, with the rest obtained from reference TRBV7-2 and TRBJ2-3, is as follows: GAGVSQSPSNKVTEKGKDVELRCDPISGHTALYWYRQSLGQGLEFLIYFQGNSAPDKSGLPSDRFSAERTGGSVSTLTIQRTQQEDSAVYLCASSGLGGGMRSDTQYFGPGTRLTVL.

This clonotype is medium-sized within its sample. The genes are TRBV7-3 and TRBJ2-1; 10 nucleotides agree with TRBD2. Germline-derived CDR1 and CDR2 are SGHTA and FQGTGA. CDR3 size: 15 residues. Trimming at V came to 6 bases and at J to 5 bases, leaving 7 bases not matched to a gene. DNA of the CDR3: TGTGCCAGCAGTTCGGACGGGACTAGCGACAATGAGCAGTTCTTC. Translated: CASSSDGTSDNEQFF.